This TCR beta chain was sequenced during a study of shared clonotypes between healthy human individuals (dated by TCRdb to about 2020). Background for the entire study: A couple of women and three men aged 18 to 49 years were included in the cohort. Between about 0.9 and 10 billion PBMCs per donor were obtained by leukapheresis. Blood TCR repertoires of five healthy adults were deeply sequenced to estimate repertoire size and the extent of clonotype sharing between individuals. For each donor, three plates each were used for CD4 naive and CD4 memory, two plates were used for CD8 naive, and one plate was used for CD8 memory. Different laboratories and diverse techniques were used to prepare libraries and sequence TCR repertoires, to increase sequencing depth and limit assay-specific biases. Here is what the overall study found, with its caveats: Naive subsets generally had larger estimated clonotype richness than memory subsets did. Rarefaction of sorted-subset datasets indicated incomplete sequencing despite the large sequencing depth. Because the study included a small number of donors, the genetic and exposure-history diversity represented was limited. Sampling was restricted to blood, and TCR repertoires in tissue are likely to differ from TCR repertoires in blood. Around 5.4% of naive CD4, 3.5% of naive CD8, about 2.1% of memory CD4, and 0.35% to 0.5% of memory CD8 clonotypes were shared across a few donors. Pairwise subsampling indicated that sequencing depth was expected to affect the degree of clonotype sharing among donors. Higher generation probabilities were observed for clonotypes shared by all four sorted-subset donors than for non-shared clonotypes.

CDR1 and CDR2 are read off the germline V gene as SNHLY and FYNNEI. From its cysteine to its phenylalanine, the CDR3 spans 14 amino acids. This entry keeps only the CDR3 DNA: 42 bases, framed from base 1. Trimming takes 6 bases from V and 7 bases from J, and the germline ends sit 16 bases apart. TCR CDR3 regions were amplified from genomic DNA by multiplex PCR using the deep immunoSEQ assay. For each cell subset, the extracted genomic DNA was distributed evenly across all wells of several immunoSEQ 96-well plates, and each plate served as one replicate. For sorted subsets, roughly 190 ng of genomic DNA, equivalent to 25,000 to 30,000 T cell genomes, went into each replicate PCR. Purified libraries were measured with a Qubit 3.0 fluorometer, size-checked on a Bioanalyzer 2100, and measured again with the KAPA Library Quantification kit. A separate single-read 150-cycle Illumina NextSeq 550 flow cell was used to sequence each immunoSEQ 96-well plate. From the authors' description of their analysis: Because the immunoSEQ output held only junctional sequences and lacked quality scores, the filtering could not match the filtering applied to full-length reads. Sequences were annotated with PyIR, a Python wrapper for IgBLAST v1.9, and V/J genes and CDR3 were assigned using IMGT germline references. Reads with weak V/J assignments (E-value above 1e-6), missing CDR3, stop codons, out-of-frame junctions, or ambiguous translated residues were removed. V3J clonotypes were defined as sequences sharing the same inferred V gene, J gene, and CDR3 amino acid sequence. To compute the percentage overlap between repertoires, the number of shared unique clonotypes was divided by the size of the smaller repertoire. Repertoire richness was assessed with RTK rarefaction, the Chao1 estimator, and Recon v2.1 estimates of unobserved clonotypes. Generation probabilities for all TCRbeta clonotypes obtained by the gDNA method from a handful of donors were computed using OLGA. What TCRdb holds here is the immuneACCESS table cut down to in-frame rearrangements. Part of the clones is not present; checked against another copy, under half of the missing clones reflect an unresolved V gene, and the others are unexplained. The V and J calls and clone size are taken from that table; D and trimming were inferred from the DNA. In this sample the table shows about 1.5 million clones, around 95% of which occur a single time. Roughly 1.2% of the sample goes to the ten largest clones.

A single count supports this clone. Its antigen is currently not known. No much larger clonotype is one base removed from it; base qualities were not supplied. The donors were healthy, HIV-negative adults with no recently reported acute infections or vaccinations. Every donor was a Caucasian adult residing in Nashville, Tennessee, USA. Magnetic negative selection was used to enrich CD4+ T cells, after which naive cells were positively selected on CD45RA and the negative fraction became the memory subset. Blood was collected by leukapheresis, and PBMCs were isolated by Ficoll-Histopaque density gradient centrifugation and then cryopreserved in liquid nitrogen vapor phase. Analytical flow cytometry was used to check the purity and quantity of each magnetically sorted T cell population. From each sorted fraction, genomic DNA was isolated and quantified by UV absorbance on a Nanodrop 2000c.

The source is a man aged 30 to 45 in good health. Recombination joined TRBV2 with TRBJ1-5; TRBD1 could be the D gene, as 5 bases match. Sequenced material: naive CD4+ T cells sorted from blood. Read against the paper, the sample's cell subset or site label means: CD45RA+ positively selected. The CDR3 loop reads CASRRDPRRQPQHF. The bases read TGTGCCAGCAGGAGGGACCCTAGGAGACAGCCCCAGCATTTT.